The clone carrying this TCR beta chain was detected many times. The antigen is unknown. These data come from a study of Graves' ophthalmopathy and Graves' hyperthyroidism. Overall study findings and caveats: From stable hyperthyroidism, ophthalmopathy was separated by a 13-signature model with 85% to 90% sensitivity and less than 82% specificity. Detected in blood as well were most expanded thyroid clonotypes with frequency above 0.001.

The authors amplified TCR beta CDR3 regions, and they did so from RNA transcripts for repertoire sequencing. Second-round multiplex PCR followed a first-round RT-PCR using HTBI primers. TCRdb reprocessed the multiplex PCR reads via MiXCR and lists one record per CDR3 protein. This repertoire shows 52,000 or so distinct CDR3 sequences, approximately 50% found once; its top ten account for over 4%. This receptor was taken from an adult woman with Graves' ophthalmopathy. The sequencing sample was made of peripheral blood.

The CDR3: CSAPIAGPSGEQYF. The CDR3 nucleotides are TGCAGTGCACCAATAGCGGGGCCGTCCGGCGAGCAGTACTTC. This chain joins TRBV20-1 and TRBJ2-7, with 8 bases that match TRBD2. Germline assignment: CDR1 DFQATT and CDR2 SNEGSKA (reference sequence). Unmatched junction bases numbered 13, after V lost 6 bases and J lost 6 bases. This CDR3 is 14 amino acids long.